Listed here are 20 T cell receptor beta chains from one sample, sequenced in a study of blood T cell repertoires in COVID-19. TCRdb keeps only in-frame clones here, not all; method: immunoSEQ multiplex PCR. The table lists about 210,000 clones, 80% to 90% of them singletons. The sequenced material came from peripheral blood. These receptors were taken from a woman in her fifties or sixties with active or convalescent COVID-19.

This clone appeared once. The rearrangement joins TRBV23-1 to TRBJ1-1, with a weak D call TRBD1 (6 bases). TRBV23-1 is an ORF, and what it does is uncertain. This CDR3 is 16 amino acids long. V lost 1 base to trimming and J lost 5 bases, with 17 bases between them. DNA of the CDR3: TGCGCCAGCAGTCAATGGGGGGCCGGGAGGTGGACTGAAGCTTTCTTT. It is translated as CASSQWGAGRWTEAFF.

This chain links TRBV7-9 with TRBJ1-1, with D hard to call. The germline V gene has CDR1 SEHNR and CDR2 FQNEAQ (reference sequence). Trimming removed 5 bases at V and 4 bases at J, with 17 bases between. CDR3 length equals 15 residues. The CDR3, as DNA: TGTGCCAGCAGCCCCGCCAAAACTGTGGTCACTGAAGCTTTCTTT. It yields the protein CASSPAKTVVTEAFF.

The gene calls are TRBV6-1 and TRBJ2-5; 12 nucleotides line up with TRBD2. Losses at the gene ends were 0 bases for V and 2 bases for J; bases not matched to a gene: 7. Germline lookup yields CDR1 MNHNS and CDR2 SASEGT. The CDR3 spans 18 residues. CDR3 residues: CASSEALAGGPVQETQYF. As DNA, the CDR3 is TGTGCCAGCAGTGAAGCCCTAGCGGGAGGGCCGGTTCAAGAGACCCAGTACTTC.

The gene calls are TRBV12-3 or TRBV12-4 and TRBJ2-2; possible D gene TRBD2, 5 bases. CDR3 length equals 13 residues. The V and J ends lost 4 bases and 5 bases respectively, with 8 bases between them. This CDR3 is CASSSSGTGELFF. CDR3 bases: TGTGCCAGCAGTTCCTCGGGGACCGGGGAGCTGTTTTTT.

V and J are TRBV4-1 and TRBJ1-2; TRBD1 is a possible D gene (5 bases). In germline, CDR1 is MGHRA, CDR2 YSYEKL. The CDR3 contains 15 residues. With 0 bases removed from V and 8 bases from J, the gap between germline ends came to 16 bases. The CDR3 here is CASSQDSTGPWGYTF. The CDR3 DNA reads TGCGCCAGCAGCCAAGATTCAACAGGCCCCTGGGGCTACACCTTC.

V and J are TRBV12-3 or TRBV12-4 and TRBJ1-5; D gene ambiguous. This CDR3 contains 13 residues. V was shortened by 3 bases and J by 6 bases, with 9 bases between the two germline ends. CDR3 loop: CASSLRVGQPQHF. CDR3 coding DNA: TGTGCCAGCAGTTTGAGGGTTGGTCAGCCCCAGCATTTT.

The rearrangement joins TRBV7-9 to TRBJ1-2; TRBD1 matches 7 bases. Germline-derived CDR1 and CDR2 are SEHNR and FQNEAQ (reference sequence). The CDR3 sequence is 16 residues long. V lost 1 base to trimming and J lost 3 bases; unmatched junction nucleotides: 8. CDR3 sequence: CASSLGGQWADYGYTF. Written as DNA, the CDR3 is TGTGCCAGCAGCTTAGGGGGACAGTGGGCTGACTATGGCTACACCTTC.

The CDR3 here is CASPPGGWGGYTF. The CDR3 bases are TGTGCCAGCCCACCAGGGGGTTGGGGTGGCTACACCTTC. The chain combines TRBV6-5 with TRBJ1-2; 7 bases map to TRBD1. The germline CDR1 and CDR2 sequences are MNHEY and SVGAGI. With 8 bases clipped from V and 7 bases from J, the junction kept 10 bases outside the gene matches. The CDR3 covers 13 residues.

CDR3 in DNA: TGTGCCAGCAGCTGGAGGGGTGCAGAGACCCAGTACTTC. Its protein is CASSWRGAETQYF. This chain links TRBV7-2 with TRBJ2-5; TRBD2 might be the D (6 bases). V dropped 4 bases and J dropped 4 bases, with 10 bases sitting between them. The CDR3 has 13 residues. CDR1 and CDR2 from the germline V gene are SGHTA and FQGNSA.

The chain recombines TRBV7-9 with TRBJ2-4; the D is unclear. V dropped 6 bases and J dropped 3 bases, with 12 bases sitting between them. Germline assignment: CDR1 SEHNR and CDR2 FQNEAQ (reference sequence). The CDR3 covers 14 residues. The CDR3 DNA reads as TGTGCCAGCAGGAGTACCGCGGACAAAAACATTCAGTACTTC. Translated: CASRSTADKNIQYF.

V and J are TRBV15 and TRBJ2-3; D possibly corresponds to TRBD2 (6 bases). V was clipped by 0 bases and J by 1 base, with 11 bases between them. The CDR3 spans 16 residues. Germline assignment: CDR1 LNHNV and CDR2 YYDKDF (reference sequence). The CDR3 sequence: CATSRDLASGTDTQYF. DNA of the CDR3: TGTGCCACCAGCAGAGATTTGGCTAGCGGCACAGATACGCAGTATTTT.

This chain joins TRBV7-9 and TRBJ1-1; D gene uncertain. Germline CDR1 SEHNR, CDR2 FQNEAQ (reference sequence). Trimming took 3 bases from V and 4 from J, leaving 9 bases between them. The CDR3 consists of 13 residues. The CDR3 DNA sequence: TGTGCCAGCAGCTTGAGTAGTCCCACTGAAGCTTTCTTT. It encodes CASSLSSPTEAFF.

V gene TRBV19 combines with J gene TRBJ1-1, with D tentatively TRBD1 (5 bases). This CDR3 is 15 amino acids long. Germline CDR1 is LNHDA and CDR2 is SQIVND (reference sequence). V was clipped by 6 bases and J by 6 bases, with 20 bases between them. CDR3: CASRPQEARASEAFF. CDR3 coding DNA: TGTGCCAGTAGACCCCAAGAGGCCAGGGCCTCTGAAGCTTTCTTT.

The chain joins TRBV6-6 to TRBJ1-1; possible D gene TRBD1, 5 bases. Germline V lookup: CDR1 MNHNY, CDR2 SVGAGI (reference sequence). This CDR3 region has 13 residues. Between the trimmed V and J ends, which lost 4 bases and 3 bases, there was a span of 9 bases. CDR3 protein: CASSSQGDTEAFF. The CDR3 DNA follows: TGTGCCAGCAGTTCGCAGGGTGACACTGAAGCTTTCTTT.

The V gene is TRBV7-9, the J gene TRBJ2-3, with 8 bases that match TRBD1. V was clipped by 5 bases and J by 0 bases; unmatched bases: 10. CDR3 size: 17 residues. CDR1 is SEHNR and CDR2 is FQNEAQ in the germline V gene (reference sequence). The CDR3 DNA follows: TGTGCCAGCAGCCTCCGAAGGACAGGGAAAAGCACAGATACGCAGTATTTT. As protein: CASSLRRTGKSTDTQYF.

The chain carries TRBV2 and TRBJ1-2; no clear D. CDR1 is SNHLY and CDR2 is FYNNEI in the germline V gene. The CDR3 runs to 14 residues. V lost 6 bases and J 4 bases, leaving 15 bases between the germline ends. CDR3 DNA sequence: TGTGCCAGCAGCGCCAGGATTTCCCTCTATGGCTACACCTTC. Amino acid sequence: CASSARISLYGYTF.

The CDR3 sequence: CASSETVSYNEQFF. The CDR3, as DNA: TGTGCCAGCAGTGAAACTGTTTCCTACAATGAGCAGTTCTTC. V and J are TRBV2 and TRBJ2-1; D is unclear. Germline assignment: CDR1 SNHLY and CDR2 FYNNEI. The CDR3 has 14 residues. V dropped 2 bases and J dropped 1 base, with 6 bases sitting between them.

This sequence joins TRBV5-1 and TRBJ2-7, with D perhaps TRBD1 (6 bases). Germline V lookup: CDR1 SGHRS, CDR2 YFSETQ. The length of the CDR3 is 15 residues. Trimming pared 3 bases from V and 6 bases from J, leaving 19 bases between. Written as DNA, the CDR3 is TGCGCCAGCAGCTCCCACGGCACAGGGCGAGGCGAGCAGTACTTC. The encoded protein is CASSSHGTGRGEQYF.

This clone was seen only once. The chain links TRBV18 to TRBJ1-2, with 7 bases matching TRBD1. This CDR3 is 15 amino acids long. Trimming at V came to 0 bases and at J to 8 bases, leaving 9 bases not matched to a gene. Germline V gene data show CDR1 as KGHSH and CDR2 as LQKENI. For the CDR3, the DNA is TGTGCCAGCTCACCACCGACGAAGGGGGCGCGAGGCTACACCTTC. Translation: CASSPPTKGARGYTF.

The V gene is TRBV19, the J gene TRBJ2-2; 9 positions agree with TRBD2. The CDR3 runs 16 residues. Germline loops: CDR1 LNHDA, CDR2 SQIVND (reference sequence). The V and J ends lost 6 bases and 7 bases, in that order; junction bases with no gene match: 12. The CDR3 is CASSPPSTSGGGELFF. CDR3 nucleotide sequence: TGTGCCAGTAGCCCCCCCTCGACTAGCGGTGGCGGGGAGCTGTTTTTT.